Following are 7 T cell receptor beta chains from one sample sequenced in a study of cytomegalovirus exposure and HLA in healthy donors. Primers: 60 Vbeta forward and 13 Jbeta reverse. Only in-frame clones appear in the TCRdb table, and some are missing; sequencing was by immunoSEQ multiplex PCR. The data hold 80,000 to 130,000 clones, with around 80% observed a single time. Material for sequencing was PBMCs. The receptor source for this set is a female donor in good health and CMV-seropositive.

CDR3 coding DNA: TGCGCCAGCAGCTTGGCGTCAGTAACAGATACGCAGTATTTT. It translates to CASSLASVTDTQYF. The V and J genes are TRBV5-1 and TRBJ2-3; D unresolved. The CDR3 has 14 amino acids. V was clipped by 0 bases and J by 3 bases, with 8 bases between them. CDR1 SGHRS and CDR2 YFSETQ come from the germline V gene.

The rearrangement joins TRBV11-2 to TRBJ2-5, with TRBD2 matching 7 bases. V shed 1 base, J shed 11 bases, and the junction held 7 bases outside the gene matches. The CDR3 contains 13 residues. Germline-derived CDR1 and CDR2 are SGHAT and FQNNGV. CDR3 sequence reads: CASSLGAGEEQYF. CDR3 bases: TGTGCCAGCAGCTTAGGGGCGGGAGAGGAGCAGTACTTC.

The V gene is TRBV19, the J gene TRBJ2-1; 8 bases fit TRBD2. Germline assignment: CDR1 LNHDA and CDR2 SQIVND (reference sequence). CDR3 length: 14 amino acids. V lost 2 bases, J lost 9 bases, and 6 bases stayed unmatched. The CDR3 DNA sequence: TGTGCCAGTAGTATATCCGGGACTAGTGGTGAGCAGTTCTTC. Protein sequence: CASSISGTSGEQFF.

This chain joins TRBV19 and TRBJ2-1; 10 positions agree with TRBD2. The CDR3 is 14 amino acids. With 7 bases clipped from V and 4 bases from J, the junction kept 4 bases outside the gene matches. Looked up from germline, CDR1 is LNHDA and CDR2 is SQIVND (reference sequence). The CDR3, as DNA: TGTGCCAGTAATCTAGCGGGAGCTTACAATGAGCAGTTCTTC. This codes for CASNLAGAYNEQFF.

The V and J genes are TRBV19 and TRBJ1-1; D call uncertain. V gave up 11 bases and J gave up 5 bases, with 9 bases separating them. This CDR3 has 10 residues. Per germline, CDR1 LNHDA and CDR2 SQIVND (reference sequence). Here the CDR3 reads CASGRTEAFF. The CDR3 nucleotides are TGTGCCTCGGGTAGAACTGAAGCTTTCTTT. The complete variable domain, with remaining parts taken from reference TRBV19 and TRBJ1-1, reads DGGITQSPKYLFRKEGQNVTLSCEQNLNHDAMYWYRQDPGQGLRLIYYSQIVNDFQKGDIAEGYSVSREKKESFPLTVTSAQKNPTAFYLCASGRTEAFFGQGTRLTVV.

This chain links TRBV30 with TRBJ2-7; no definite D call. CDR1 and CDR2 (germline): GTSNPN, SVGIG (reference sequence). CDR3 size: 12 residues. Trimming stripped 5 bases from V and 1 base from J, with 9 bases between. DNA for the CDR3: TGTGCCTGGGATGGCAGTTCCTACGAGCAGTACTTC. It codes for CAWDGSSYEQYF.

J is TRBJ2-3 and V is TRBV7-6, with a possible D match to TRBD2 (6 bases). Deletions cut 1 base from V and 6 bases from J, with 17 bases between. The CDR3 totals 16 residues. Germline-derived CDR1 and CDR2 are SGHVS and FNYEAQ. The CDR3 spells CASSLDTAWGRDTQYF. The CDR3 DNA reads TGTGCCAGCAGCTTAGATACGGCTTGGGGGAGGGATACGCAGTATTTT.